These T cell receptor beta chains were read from a single sample in a study of blood T cell repertoires in COVID-19. Profiled with immunoSEQ multiplex PCR; TCRdb holds only in-frame clones, not every one. The sample lists under 250,000 clones; 83% were seen once. Sequencing was done on a sample of peripheral blood. The receptors were gathered from a woman aged 70 to 79 with active or convalescent COVID-19. The conserved cysteine and the conserved F or W are not part of the CDR3 here.

CDR3 protein: ASSSSGTGGYEQY; V gene: TRBV11-2; J gene: TRBJ2-7
CDR3 protein: ASYGTGVGYT; V gene: TRBV2; J gene: TRBJ1-2
CDR3 protein: ASSPNYRVNTEAF; V gene: TRBV27; J gene: TRBJ1-1
CDR3 protein: ASRLGANVLT; V gene: TRBV12-3/TRBV12-4; J gene: TRBJ2-6
CDR3 protein: ASSLALGSEKDTQY; V gene: TRBV7-9; J gene: TRBJ2-3
CDR3 protein: AWRGRGRDYGYT; V gene: TRBV30; J gene: TRBJ1-2
CDR3 protein: ASSARLAGWGETQY; V gene: TRBV19; J gene: TRBJ2-5
CDR3 protein: ASSLHGGHTEAF; V gene: TRBV3-1/TRBV3-2; J gene: TRBJ1-1
CDR3 protein: ASRSPSRAVKETQY; V gene: TRBV28; J gene: TRBJ2-5
CDR3 protein: SVVTGGGAPGELF; V gene: TRBV29-1; J gene: TRBJ2-2